Presented here are 27 T cell receptor beta chains from one specimen sequenced in a study of breast tumors, draining lymph nodes, adjacent tissues. TCRdb reprocessed the multiplex PCR reads with MiXCR, giving one entry per CDR3 protein. Among around 110,000 distinct CDR3 sequences listed, roughly 29% were seen once. Axillary draining lymph nodes of breast cancer patients supplied the node samples. The sample comprised axillary lymph node tissue. These receptors were obtained from a female donor with breast cancer. Some clones in this sample may be carry-over from other donors' samples.

The J gene is TRBJ2-7, the V gene TRBV6-6; possible D gene TRBD2, 6 bases. The germline V gene has CDR1 MNHNY and CDR2 SVGAGI (reference sequence). The CDR3 is made up of 15 amino acids. V lost 2 bases and J lost 4, with 15 bases in between. This CDR3 is CASSYMEGSWYEQYF. The CDR3 DNA reads TGTGCCAGCAGTTACATGGAGGGAAGCTGGTACGAGCAGTACTTC.

A word on this clonotype: A much larger clone differs from this one at a single base, so this may be a read error. V gene TRBV5-6 combines with J gene TRBJ2-7, with 7 bases matching TRBD1. V shed 4 bases, J shed 0 bases, and the junction held 4 bases outside the gene matches. In germline, CDR1 is SGHDT, CDR2 YYEEEE. This CDR3 spans 14 amino acids. CDR3 sequence (DNA): TGTGCCAGCAGCCCCGGACAGGCCTCCTACGAGCAGTACTTC. Translating gives CASSPGQASYEQYF.

This clonotype has a count of ten or more. Being one base from a much bigger clone, this may be a read error. The rearrangement joins TRBV20-1 to TRBJ1-2, with D unclear. Germline assignment: CDR1 DFQATT and CDR2 SNEGSKA (reference sequence). The CDR3 consists of 12 residues. CDR3 loop: CSTRDTGYGYTF. The DNA of the CDR3 is TGCAGTACTAGAGACACTGGCTATGGCTACACCTTC.

This clonotype was detected many times. A much larger clonotype is one base distant, so this may be a read error. Since the CDR3 does not end with the conserved phenylalanine or tryptophan, this likely comes from a read error. V is TRBV20-1 and J is TRBJ2-5; D is ambiguous. This CDR3 is 10 amino acids long. Trimming took 6 bases from V and 3 from J, leaving 5 bases between them. CDR1 is DFQATT and CDR2 is SNEGSKA in the germline V gene (reference sequence). Here the CDR3 reads CSAEEETQYS. The CDR3 DNA reads as TGCAGTGCAGAAGAAGAGACCCAGTACTCC.

This clonotype was seen many times. The V call is TRBV24-1, the J call TRBJ2-3; 10 bases map to TRBD1. With 2 bases clipped from V and 5 bases from J, the junction kept 3 bases outside the gene matches. Germline values: CDR1 KGHDR, CDR2 SFDVKD. The CDR3 contains 15 residues. As DNA, the CDR3 is TGTGCCACCAGTGATTGGAGGACAGGGGGAGATACGCAGTATTTT. Its protein is CATSDWRTGGDTQYF.

This clonotype appeared many times. The chain uses TRBV7-9 and TRBJ2-7; D not resolved. CDR1 SEHNR and CDR2 FQNEAQ come from the germline V gene (reference sequence). The CDR3 has 13 residues. Trimming took 5 bases from V and 1 from J, leaving 9 bases between them. The CDR3 is CASSRRDSYEQYF. The CDR3 DNA sequence: TGTGCCAGCAGCCGTAGGGATTCCTACGAGCAGTACTTC.

The chain links TRBV7-2 to TRBJ1-2; TRBD1 agrees at 10 bases. The germline V gene has CDR1 SGHTA and CDR2 FQGNSA. V shed 5 bases and J 6 bases; nucleotides not matched to a gene: 6. CDR3 length: 14 residues. CDR3 bases: TGTGCCAGCAGCCGGACAGGGGGTCGGGATGGCTACACCTTC. Translating it yields CASSRTGGRDGYTF.

This clonotype has just a few counts. With a much larger clone just one base away, this may be a read error. This chain joins TRBV6-1 and TRBJ2-3, with D possibly matching TRBD1 (6 bases). The better agreement between TRBJ1-5 and the DNA end casts doubt on the J call. The CDR3 loop spans 13 amino acids. Germline V lookup: CDR1 MNHNS, CDR2 SASEGT. CDR3 loop: CASNRVEEDTQHF. DNA for the CDR3: TGTGCCAGCAACAGGGTGGAGGAAGATACGCAGCATTTT.

This clonotype was seen repeatedly, ten times or more. The rearrangement uses TRBV6-6 and TRBJ1-6, with 9 bases that match TRBD1. Germline V gene sequence: CDR1 MNHNY, CDR2 SVGAGI (reference sequence). This CDR3 is 16 amino acids long. The ends lost 7 bases at V and 8 bases at J; junction bases unmatched: 12. CDR3 region: CASIRRMTGGDSPLHF. CDR3 DNA: TGTGCCAGCATTCGGCGTATGACAGGGGGGGATTCACCCCTCCACTTT.

This clonotype has a count of ten or more. The rearrangement joins TRBV20-1 to TRBJ1-5; D is perhaps TRBD1 (6 bases). Deletions cut 2 bases from V and 3 bases from J, with 14 bases between. The V gene's germline CDR1 is DFQATT and CDR2 SNEGSKA (reference sequence). The CDR3 has 15 amino acids. As DNA, the CDR3 is TGCAGTGCTAGACAGGGGCCGCGTGTCAATCAGCCCCAGCATTTT. Amino acids: CSARQGPRVNQPQHF.

This clonotype occurred many times. This chain links TRBV20-1 with TRBJ1-5; a possible D gene is TRBD1 (6 bases). Trimming left V 4 bases short and J 3 bases short, with 13 bases between. CDR1 DFQATT and CDR2 SNEGSKA come from the germline V gene (reference sequence). This CDR3 contains 14 residues. The CDR3 bases are TGCAGTGCTAATTCAGGGGCTCTCAATCAGCCCCAGCATTTT. Its translation: CSANSGALNQPQHF.

This clonotype occurred many times. The chain links TRBV7-8 to TRBJ2-7; 9 nucleotides match TRBD2. This CDR3 comprises 14 residues. From germline, CDR1 is SGHVS and CDR2 FQNEAQ. The junction had 2 bases not matched to a gene; V was cut back by 3 bases and J by 2 bases. Here the CDR3 DNA reads TGTGCCAGCAGCTTGACTAGCGGAGCCTACGAGCAGTACTTC. Translated, it gives CASSLTSGAYEQYF.

The rearrangement links TRBV11-2 to TRBJ1-5; tentatively, D is TRBD1 (6 bases). The V gene's germline CDR1 is SGHAT and CDR2 FQNNGV. Trimming cost V 7 bases and J 2 bases, with 27 bases left between them. The CDR3 loop spans 19 amino acids. CDR3 amino acids: CASICGGSLQNRGNQPQHF. The CDR3, as DNA: TGTGCCAGCATTTGCGGCGGGAGTCTACAAAACAGGGGCAATCAGCCCCAGCATTTT.

As for this clonotype: The junction differs from germline at one of its ends, possibly a read error. The chain employs TRBV9 and TRBJ1-6; maybe TRBD1 (5 bases). Per germline, CDR1 SGDLS and CDR2 YYNGEE. The CDR3 loop spans 14 amino acids. CDR3 sequence reads: CANSGGLYNSPLHF. The CDR3 DNA reads as TGTGCCAACAGCGGGGGGTTATATAATTCACCCCTCCACTTT.

This clonotype occurred once. The CDR3 does not close with the conserved phenylalanine or tryptophan, likely indicating a read error. The chain carries TRBV7-3 and TRBJ2-1; 7 bases are shared with TRBD2. Germline CDR1 reads SGHTA; CDR2 reads FQGTGA. J gave up 6 bases and V 0 bases, and 8 bases lay outside the gene matches. The CDR3 totals 16 residues. Here the CDR3 DNA reads TGTGCCAGCAGCTTAACGAACAGCGGGGAGTGCAATGAGCAGTTCCTC. It encodes CASSLTNSGECNEQFL.

With regard to this clonotype: Since a much larger clone is just one base distant, this may be a read error. The CDR3: CASGFARTDTQYF. The CDR3 nucleotides read TGTGCTAGTGGTTTCGCCCGCACAGATACGCAGTATTTT. The V and J genes are TRBV12-5 and TRBJ2-3; D remains ambiguous. V shed 3 bases and J shed 1 base, with 5 bases lying between them. Germline V gives CDR1 LGHNT, CDR2 FRNRAP. CDR3 length: 13 amino acids.

This clonotype was counted at least ten times. The chain recombines TRBV5-1 with TRBJ2-5, with 15 positions matching TRBD2. Germline lookup yields CDR1 SGHRS and CDR2 YFSETQ. The CDR3 is made up of 15 amino acids. V dropped 4 bases and J dropped 5; count of bases not matched to a gene: 3. CDR3 DNA sequence: TGCGCCAGCAGCATAGGGACTAGCGGGAGGGAGACCCAGTACTTC. Residues: CASSIGTSGRETQYF.

This clonotype was seen many times. The chain employs TRBV2 and TRBJ2-3, with unresolved D. The V gene's germline CDR1 is SNHLY and CDR2 FYNNEI. Trimming cost V 6 bases and J 0 bases, with 1 base left between them. The CDR3 loop spans 11 amino acids. The DNA for the CDR3 is TGTGCCAGCAGGAGCACAGATACGCAGTATTTT. Protein product: CASRSTDTQYF.

This clonotype occurred many times. The chain uses TRBV12-5 and TRBJ1-4, with D unclear. The CDR3 spans 12 residues. V lost 4 bases to trimming and J lost 10 bases, with 10 bases between them. Germline values: CDR1 LGHNT, CDR2 FRNRAP. The CDR3 spells CASGSRLGKLFF. CDR3 nucleotides: TGTGCTAGTGGTTCCCGCCTCGGAAAACTGTTTTTT.

As for this clonotype: A much bigger clone sits one base away, suggesting this may be a read error. The V and J genes are TRBV20-1 and TRBJ2-1; 11 nucleotides align to TRBD2. The CDR3 is 15 amino acids. Germline trimming cut 3 bases from V and 6 bases from J; bases unmatched to any gene: 7. CDR1 and CDR2 (germline): DFQATT, SNEGSKA (reference sequence). This chain's CDR3 is CSARGLAESSNEQFF. The CDR3 coding sequence is TGCAGTGCTAGGGGACTAGCGGAGAGCTCCAATGAGCAGTTCTTC.

This clonotype was picked up one time. CDR3 nucleotides: TGCAGTGCCATCTGGGGACAAGAGACCCAGTACTTC. Translation gives CSAIWGQETQYF. The chain has TRBV20-1 and TRBJ2-5; D unresolved. V shed 6 bases and J shed 2 bases, with 10 bases lying between them. Germline assignment: CDR1 DFQATT and CDR2 SNEGSKA (reference sequence). CDR3 size: 12 residues.

The sample holds many counts of this clonotype. The rearrangement joins TRBV5-4 to TRBJ2-3, with D maybe TRBD2 (5 bases). Germline V CDR1 and CDR2: SGHNT, YYREEE (reference sequence). CDR3 length equals 13 residues. Trimming took off 2 bases at V and 1 base at J, with 5 bases between the two ends. CDR3 sequence reads: CASSLAGTDTQYF. The CDR3 DNA reads as TGTGCCAGCAGCTTAGCGGGCACAGATACGCAGTATTTT.

This clonotype was recorded at least ten times. The chain uses TRBV7-6 and TRBJ2-2, with 7 bases identical to TRBD1. Trimming took 5 bases from V and 6 from J; bases not matched to a gene: 9. The CDR3 extends over 15 amino acids. Germline assignment: CDR1 SGHVS and CDR2 FNYEAQ. The DNA for the CDR3 is TGTGCCAGCAGCCCCAGGAGACAGGGAGCCGGGGAGCTGTTTTTT. It encodes CASSPRRQGAGELFF.

The chain recombines TRBV7-2 with TRBJ2-3, with D tentatively TRBD2 (6 bases). The germline V gene has CDR1 SGHTA and CDR2 FQGNSA. Trimming pared 3 bases from V and 3 bases from J, leaving 13 bases between. CDR3 size: 15 residues. The CDR3 is CASSFTGTVTDTQYF. The CDR3 DNA follows: TGTGCCAGCAGCTTCACCGGGACTGTTACAGATACGCAGTATTTT. Full variable domain (missing parts from reference TRBV7-2 and TRBJ2-3): GAGVSQSPSNKVTEKGKDVELRCDPISGHTALYWYRQSLGQGLEFLIYFQGNSAPDKSGLPSDRFSAERTGGSVSTLTIQRTQQEDSAVYLCASSFTGTVTDTQYFGPGTRLTVL.

With regard to this clonotype: A much larger clone lies a single base off, so this may be a read error. The CDR3 sequence: CASSLWQTTGELFF. DNA for the CDR3: TGTGCCAGCAGCTTATGGCAGACCACCGGGGAGCTGTTTTTT. This chain joins TRBV5-8 and TRBJ2-2; no definite D call. The ends were cut back, 2 bases at V and 4 bases at J, with 9 bases in the middle. The CDR3 spans 14 residues. CDR1 is SGHTS and CDR2 is YDEGEE in the germline V gene. Variable domain in full (rest from reference TRBV5-8 and TRBJ2-2): EAGVTQSPTHLIKTRGQQATLRCSPISGHTSVYWYQQALGLGLQFLLWYDEGEERNRGNFPPRFSGRQFPNYSSELNVNALELEDSALYLCASSLWQTTGELFFGEGSRLTVL.

A word on this clonotype: A much larger clone sits a single nucleotide away, making a read error possible. This CDR3 fails to terminate in the conserved phenylalanine or tryptophan, so it likely reflects a read error. V gene TRBV9 combines with J gene TRBJ1-2; a possible D gene is TRBD1 (6 bases). The germline gives CDR1 SGDLS, CDR2 YYNGEE. The CDR3 has 13 amino acids. V lost 6 bases and J lost 8, with 17 bases in between. CDR3 amino acids: CASTKIGGYGYTS. The CDR3 DNA follows: TGTGCCAGCACCAAGATAGGGGGGTACGGCTACACCTCC.

This clonotype appeared once. The J gene is TRBJ2-7, the V gene TRBV9, with D perhaps being TRBD1 or TRBD2 (6 bases each). Between the trimmed V and J ends, which lost 3 bases and 5 bases, there was a span of 12 bases. This CDR3 spans 13 amino acids. The germline CDR1 and CDR2 sequences are SGDLS and YYNGEE. The chain's CDR3 is CASSGGALHEQYF. The CDR3 bases are TGTGCCAGCAGCGGGGGGGCCCTCCACGAGCAGTACTTC.